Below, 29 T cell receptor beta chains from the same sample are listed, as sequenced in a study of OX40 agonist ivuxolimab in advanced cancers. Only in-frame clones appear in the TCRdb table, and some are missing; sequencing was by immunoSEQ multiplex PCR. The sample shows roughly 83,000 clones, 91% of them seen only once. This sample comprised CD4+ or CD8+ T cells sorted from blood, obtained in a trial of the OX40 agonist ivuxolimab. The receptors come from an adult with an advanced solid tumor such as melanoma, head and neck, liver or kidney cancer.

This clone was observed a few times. In DNA, the CDR3 is TGTGCCAGCAGCTTACACCCACCCGGCACTGAAGCTTTCTTT. Translation: CASSLHPPGTEAFF. This chain links TRBV28 with TRBJ1-1; no clear D. Germline V CDR1 and CDR2: MDHEN, SYDVKM. The CDR3 totals 14 residues. Trimming stripped 6 bases from V and 4 bases from J, with 15 bases between.

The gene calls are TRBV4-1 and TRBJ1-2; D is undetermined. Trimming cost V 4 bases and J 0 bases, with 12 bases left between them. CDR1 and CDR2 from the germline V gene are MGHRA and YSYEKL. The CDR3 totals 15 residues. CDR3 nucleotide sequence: TGCGCCAGCAGCCCCCGACAAGGAGCTAACTATGGCTACACCTTC. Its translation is CASSPRQGANYGYTF.

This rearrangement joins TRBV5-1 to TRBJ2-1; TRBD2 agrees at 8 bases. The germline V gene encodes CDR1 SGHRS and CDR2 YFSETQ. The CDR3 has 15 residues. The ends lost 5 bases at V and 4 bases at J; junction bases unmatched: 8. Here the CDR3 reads CASSRTSFTYNEQFF. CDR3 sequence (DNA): TGCGCCAGCAGTCGGACTAGCTTTACTTACAATGAGCAGTTCTTC. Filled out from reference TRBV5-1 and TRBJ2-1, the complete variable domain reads KAGVTQTPRYLIKTRGQQVTLSCSPISGHRSVSWYQQTPGQGLQFLFEYFSETQRNKGNFPGRFSGRQFSNSRSEMNVSTLELGDSALYLCASSRTSFTYNEQFFGPGTRLTVL.

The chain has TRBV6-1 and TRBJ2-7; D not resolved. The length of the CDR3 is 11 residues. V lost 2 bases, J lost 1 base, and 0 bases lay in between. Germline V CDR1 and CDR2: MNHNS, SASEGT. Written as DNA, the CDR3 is TGTGCCAGCAGTGAATCCTACGAGCAGTACTTC. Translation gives CASSESYEQYF.

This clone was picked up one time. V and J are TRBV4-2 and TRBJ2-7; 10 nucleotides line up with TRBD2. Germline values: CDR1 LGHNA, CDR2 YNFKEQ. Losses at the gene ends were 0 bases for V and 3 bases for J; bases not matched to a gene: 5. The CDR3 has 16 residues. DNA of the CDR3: TGTGCCAGCAGCCAAGAAGGGCTAGCGGGGGTCTACGAGCAGTACTTC. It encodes CASSQEGLAGVYEQYF.

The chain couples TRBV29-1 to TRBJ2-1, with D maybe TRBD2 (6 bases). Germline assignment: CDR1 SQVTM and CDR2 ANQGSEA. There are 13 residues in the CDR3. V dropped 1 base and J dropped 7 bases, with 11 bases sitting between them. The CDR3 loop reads CSVEAGEGNEQFF. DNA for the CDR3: TGCAGCGTTGAAGCGGGAGAAGGAAATGAGCAGTTCTTC.

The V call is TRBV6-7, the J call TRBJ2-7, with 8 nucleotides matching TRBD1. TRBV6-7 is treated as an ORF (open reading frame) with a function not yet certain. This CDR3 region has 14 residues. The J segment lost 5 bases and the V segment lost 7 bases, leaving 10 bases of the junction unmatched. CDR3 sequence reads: CASKVGTGYHEQYF. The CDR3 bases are TGTGCCAGCAAAGTAGGGACAGGTTATCACGAGCAGTACTTC.

CDR3 DNA sequence: TGTGCCAGCACCCCCGGGGGGGCAACTAATGAAAAACTGTTTTTT. This sequence encodes CASTPGGATNEKLFF. This rearrangement joins TRBV6-1 to TRBJ1-4, with D possibly TRBD1 on 5 matching bases. CDR3 length: 15 amino acids. Germline V gene data show CDR1 as MNHNS and CDR2 as SASEGT. The V end lost 7 bases, the J end lost 0 bases, and 12 bases lay between the germline ends.

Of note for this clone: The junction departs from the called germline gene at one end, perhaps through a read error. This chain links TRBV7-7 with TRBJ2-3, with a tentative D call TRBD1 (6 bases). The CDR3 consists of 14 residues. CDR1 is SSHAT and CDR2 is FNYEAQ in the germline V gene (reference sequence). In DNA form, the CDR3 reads TGTGCTAGCAGCCCCGAGGACAGTTCAGATACGCAGTATTTT. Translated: CASSPEDSSDTQYF.

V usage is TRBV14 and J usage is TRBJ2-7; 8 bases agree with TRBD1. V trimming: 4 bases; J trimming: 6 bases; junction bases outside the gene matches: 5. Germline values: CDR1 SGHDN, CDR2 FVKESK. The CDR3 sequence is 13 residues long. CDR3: CASSPRQGTEQYV. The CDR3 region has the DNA TGTGCCAGCAGCCCTCGACAGGGGACCGAGCAGTACGTC.

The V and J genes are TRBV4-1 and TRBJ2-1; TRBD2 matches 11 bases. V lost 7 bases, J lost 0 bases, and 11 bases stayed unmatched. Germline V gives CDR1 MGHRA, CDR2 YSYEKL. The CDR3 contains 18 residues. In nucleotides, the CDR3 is TGCGCCAGCACCTACCTGACTAGCGGGGTTCCCTCCTACAATGAGCAGTTCTTC. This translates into CASTYLTSGVPSYNEQFF.

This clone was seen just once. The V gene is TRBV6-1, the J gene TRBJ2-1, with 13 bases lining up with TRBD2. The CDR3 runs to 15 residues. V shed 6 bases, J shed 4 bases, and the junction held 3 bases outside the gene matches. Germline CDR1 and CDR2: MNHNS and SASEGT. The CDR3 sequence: CASRGLAGYYNEQFF. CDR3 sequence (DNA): TGTGCCAGCAGGGGACTAGCGGGGTATTACAATGAGCAGTTCTTC.

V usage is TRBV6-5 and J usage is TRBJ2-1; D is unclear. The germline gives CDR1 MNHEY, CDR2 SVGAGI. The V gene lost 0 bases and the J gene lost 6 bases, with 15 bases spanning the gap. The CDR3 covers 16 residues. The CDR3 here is CASSYSVGITPNEQFF. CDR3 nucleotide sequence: TGTGCCAGCAGTTACTCGGTGGGGATCACACCCAATGAGCAGTTCTTC.

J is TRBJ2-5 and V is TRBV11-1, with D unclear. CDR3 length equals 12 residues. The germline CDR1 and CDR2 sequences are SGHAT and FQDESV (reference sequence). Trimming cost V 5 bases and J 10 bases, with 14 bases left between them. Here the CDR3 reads CASSHTSVDQYF. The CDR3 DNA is TGTGCCAGCAGCCATACAAGCGTAGACCAGTACTTC.

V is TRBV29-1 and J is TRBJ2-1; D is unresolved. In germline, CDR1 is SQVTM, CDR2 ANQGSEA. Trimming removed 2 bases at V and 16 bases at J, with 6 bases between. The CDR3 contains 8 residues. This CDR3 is CSVEMRFF. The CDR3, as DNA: TGCAGCGTTGAAATGCGTTTCTTC.

The CDR3 DNA follows: TGTGCCAGCAGCTGGCAGGGAGACACTGAAGCTTTCTTT. This codes for CASSWQGDTEAFF. The gene calls are TRBV7-3 and TRBJ1-1; D is perhaps TRBD1 (5 bases). V lost 4 bases and J 3 bases, leaving 9 bases between the germline ends. The germline CDR1 and CDR2 sequences are SGHTA and FQGTGA. The CDR3 extends over 13 amino acids.

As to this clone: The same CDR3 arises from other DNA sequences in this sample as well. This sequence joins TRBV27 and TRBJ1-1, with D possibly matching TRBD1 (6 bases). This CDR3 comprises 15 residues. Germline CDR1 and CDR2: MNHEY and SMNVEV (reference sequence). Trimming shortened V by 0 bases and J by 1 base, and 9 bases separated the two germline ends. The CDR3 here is CASSLSPGANTEAFF. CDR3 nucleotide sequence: TGTGCCAGCAGTTTATCCCCGGGGGCGAACACTGAAGCTTTCTTT.

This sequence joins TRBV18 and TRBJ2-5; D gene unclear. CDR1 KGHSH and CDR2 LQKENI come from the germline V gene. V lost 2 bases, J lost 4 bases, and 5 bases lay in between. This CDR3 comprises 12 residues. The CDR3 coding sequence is TGTGCCAGCTCACCAGAGACAGAGACCCAGTACTTC. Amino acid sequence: CASSPETETQYF.

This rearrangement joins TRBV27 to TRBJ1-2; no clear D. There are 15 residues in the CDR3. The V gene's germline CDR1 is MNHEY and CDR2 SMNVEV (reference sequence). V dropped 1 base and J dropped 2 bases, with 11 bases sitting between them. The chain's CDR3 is CASSLFPGMNYGYTF. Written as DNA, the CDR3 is TGTGCCAGCAGTTTATTCCCCGGAATGAACTATGGCTACACCTTC.

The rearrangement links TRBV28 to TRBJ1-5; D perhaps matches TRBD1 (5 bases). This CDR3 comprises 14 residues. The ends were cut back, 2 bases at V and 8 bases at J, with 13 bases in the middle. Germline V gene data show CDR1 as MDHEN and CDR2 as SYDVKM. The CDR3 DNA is TGTGCCAGCAGTTTACGTCCCCCGGGGGAGCCCCAGCATTTT. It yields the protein CASSLRPPGEPQHF.

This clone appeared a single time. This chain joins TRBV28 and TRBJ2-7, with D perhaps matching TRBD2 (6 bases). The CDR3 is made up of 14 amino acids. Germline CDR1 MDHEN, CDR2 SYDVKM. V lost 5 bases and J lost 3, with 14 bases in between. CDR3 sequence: CASSPPGLLYEQYF. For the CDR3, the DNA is TGTGCCAGCAGTCCGCCGGGACTCCTCTACGAGCAGTACTTC.

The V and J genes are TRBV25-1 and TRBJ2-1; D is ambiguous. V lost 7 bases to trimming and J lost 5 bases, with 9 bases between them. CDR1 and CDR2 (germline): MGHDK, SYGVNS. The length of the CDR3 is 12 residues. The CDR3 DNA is TGTGCCAGCAATCAGTTGGACAATGAGCAGTTCTTC. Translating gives CASNQLDNEQFF.

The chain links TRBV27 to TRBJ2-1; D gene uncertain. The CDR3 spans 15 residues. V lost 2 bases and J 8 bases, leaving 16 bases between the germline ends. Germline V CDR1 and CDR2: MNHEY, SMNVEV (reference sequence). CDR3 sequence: CASSLTVGPTDEQFF. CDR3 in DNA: TGTGCCAGCAGTTTAACAGTCGGACCGACGGATGAGCAGTTCTTC.

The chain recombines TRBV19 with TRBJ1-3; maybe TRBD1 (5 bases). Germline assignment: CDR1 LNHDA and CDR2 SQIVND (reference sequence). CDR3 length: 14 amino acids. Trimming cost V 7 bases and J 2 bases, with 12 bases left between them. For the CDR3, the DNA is TGTGCCAGTACAGTAGTGGGGCCTGGAAACACCATATATTTT. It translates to CASTVVGPGNTIYF.

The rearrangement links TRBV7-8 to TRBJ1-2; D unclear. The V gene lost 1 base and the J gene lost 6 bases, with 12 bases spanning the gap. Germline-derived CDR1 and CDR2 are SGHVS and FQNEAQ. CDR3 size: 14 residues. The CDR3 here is CASSLVPSMDGYTF. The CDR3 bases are TGTGCCAGCAGCTTAGTCCCCTCTATGGATGGCTACACCTTC.

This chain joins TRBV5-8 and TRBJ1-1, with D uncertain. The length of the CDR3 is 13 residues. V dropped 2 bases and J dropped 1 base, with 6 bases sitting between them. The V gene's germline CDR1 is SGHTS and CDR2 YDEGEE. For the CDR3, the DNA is TGTGCCAGCAGCTTCCCAGGGAACACTGAAGCTTTCTTT. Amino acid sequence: CASSFPGNTEAFF.

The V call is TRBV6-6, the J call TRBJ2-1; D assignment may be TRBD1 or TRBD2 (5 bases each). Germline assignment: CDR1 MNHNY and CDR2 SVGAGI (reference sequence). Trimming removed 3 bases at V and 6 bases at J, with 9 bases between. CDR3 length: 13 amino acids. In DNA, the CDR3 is TGTGCCAGCAGTTATTATGGGGGCAATGAGCAGTTCTTC. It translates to CASSYYGGNEQFF.

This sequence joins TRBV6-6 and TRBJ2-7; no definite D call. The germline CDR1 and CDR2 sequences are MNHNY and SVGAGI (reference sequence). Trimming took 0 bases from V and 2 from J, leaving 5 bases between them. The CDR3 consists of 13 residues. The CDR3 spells CASSYSQPYEQYF. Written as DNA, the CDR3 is TGTGCCAGCAGTTACTCCCAGCCCTACGAGCAGTACTTC.

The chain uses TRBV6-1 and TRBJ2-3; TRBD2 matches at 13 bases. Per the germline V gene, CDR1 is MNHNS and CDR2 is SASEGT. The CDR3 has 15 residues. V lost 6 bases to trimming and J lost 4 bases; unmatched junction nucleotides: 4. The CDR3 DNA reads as TGTGCCAGCAGCCGGACTAGCGGGAGCCCAGATACGCAGTATTTT. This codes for CASSRTSGSPDTQYF.